This TCR beta chain appears in the sequencing data of a study of blood T cell repertoires in COVID-19. The CDR3 runs to 13 residues. Germline lookup yields CDR1 SGHNT and CDR2 YENEEA. The V end lost 2 bases, the J end lost 5 bases, and 9 bases lay between the germline ends. This clone has a handful of counts. Clones were sequenced by immunoSEQ multiplex PCR, and TCRdb holds only the in-frame ones, with some missing. The sample contains about 260,000 clones, approximately 86% of which appear only once. The source is a woman aged 45 to 65 who had recovered from COVID-19. The source material was peripheral blood. V gene TRBV11-3 combines with J gene TRBJ2-5; D perhaps matches TRBD2 (5 bases). CDR3 amino acids: CASSLRGSETQYF. CDR3 nucleotides: TGTGCCAGCAGCTTACGTGGGAGTGAGACCCAGTACTTC.